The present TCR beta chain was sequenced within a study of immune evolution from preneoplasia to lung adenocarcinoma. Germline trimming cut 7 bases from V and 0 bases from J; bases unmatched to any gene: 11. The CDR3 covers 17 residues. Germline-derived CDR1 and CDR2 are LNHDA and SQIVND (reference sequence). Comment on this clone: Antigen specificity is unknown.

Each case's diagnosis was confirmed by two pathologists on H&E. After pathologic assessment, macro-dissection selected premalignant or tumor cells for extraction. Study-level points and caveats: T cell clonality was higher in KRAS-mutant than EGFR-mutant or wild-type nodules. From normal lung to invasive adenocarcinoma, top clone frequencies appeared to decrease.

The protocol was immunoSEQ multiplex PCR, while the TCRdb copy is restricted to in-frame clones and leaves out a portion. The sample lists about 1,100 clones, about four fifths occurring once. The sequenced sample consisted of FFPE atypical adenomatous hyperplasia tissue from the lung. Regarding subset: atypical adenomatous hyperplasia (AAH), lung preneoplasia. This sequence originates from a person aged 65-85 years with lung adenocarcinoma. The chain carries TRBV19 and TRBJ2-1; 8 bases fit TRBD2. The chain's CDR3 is CASTFRGGGSSYNEQFF. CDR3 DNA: TGTGCCAGTACCTTCCGGGGGGGCGGGAGCTCCTACAATGAGCAGTTCTTC.